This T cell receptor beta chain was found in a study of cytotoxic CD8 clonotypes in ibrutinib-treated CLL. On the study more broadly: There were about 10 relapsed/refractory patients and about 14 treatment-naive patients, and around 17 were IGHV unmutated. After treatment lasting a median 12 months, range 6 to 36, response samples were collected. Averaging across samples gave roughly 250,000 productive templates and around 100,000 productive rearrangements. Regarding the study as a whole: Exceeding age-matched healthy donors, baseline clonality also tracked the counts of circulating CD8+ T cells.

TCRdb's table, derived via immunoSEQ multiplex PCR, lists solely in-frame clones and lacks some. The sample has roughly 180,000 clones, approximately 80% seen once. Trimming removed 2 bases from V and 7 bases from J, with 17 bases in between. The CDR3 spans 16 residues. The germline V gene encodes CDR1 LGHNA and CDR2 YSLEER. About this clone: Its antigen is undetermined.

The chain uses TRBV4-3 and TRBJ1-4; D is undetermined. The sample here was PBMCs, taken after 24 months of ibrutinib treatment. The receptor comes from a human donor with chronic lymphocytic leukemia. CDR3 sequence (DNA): TGCGCCAGCAGCCAAAGTGCGACGGGATACGGTGAAAAACTGTTTTTT. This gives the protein CASSQSATGYGEKLFF.